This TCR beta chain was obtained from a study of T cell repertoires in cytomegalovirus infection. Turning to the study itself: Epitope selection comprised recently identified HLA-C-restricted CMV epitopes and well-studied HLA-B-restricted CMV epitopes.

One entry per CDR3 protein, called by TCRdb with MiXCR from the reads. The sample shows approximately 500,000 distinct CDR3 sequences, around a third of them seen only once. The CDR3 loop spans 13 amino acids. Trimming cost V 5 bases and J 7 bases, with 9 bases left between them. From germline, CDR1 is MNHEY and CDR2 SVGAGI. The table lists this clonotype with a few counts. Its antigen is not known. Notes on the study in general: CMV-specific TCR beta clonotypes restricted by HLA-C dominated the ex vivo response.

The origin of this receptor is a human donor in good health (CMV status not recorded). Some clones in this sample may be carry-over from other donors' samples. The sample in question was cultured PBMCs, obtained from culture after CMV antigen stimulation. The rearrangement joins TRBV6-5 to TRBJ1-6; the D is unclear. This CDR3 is CASSGRLNSPLHF. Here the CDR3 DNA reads TGTGCCAGCAGTGGCCGTTTGAATTCACCCCTCCACTTT.